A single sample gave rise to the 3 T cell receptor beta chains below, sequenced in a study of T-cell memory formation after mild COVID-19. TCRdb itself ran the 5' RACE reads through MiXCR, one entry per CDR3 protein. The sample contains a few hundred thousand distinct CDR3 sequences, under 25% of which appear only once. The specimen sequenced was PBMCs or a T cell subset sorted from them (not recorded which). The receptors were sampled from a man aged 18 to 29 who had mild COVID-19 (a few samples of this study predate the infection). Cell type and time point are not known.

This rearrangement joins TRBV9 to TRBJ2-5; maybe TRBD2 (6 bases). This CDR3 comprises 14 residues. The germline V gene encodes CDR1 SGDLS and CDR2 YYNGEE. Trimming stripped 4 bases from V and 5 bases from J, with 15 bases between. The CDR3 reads CASSPRRGFETQYF. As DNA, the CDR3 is TGTGCCAGCAGCCCCCGGCGGGGTTTTGAGACCCAGTACTTC.

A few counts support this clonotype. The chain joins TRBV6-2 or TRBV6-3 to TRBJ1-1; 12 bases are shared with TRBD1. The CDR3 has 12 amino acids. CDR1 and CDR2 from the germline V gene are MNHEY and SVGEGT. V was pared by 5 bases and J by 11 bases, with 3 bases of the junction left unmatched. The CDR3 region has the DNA TGTGCCAGCAGTCGGGACAGGGGGCCCGCTTTCTTT. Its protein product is CASSRDRGPAFF.

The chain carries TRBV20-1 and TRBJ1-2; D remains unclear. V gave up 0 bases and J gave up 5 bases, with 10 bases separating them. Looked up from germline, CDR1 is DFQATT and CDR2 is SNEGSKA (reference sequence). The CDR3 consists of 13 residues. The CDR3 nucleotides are TGCAGTGCTAGAGATCTAACAGAATATGGCTACACCTTC. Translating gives CSARDLTEYGYTF.